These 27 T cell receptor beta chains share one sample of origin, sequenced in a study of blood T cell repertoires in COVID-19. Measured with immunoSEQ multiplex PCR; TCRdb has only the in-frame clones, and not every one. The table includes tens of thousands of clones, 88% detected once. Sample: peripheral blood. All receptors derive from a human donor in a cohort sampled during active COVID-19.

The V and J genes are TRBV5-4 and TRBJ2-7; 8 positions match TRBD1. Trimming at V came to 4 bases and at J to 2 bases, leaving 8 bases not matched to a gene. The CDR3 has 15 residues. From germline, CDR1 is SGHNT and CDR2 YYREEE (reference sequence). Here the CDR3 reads CASSPVGTGPYEQYF. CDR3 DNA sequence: TGTGCCAGCAGCCCGGTGGGGACAGGACCCTACGAGCAGTACTTC.

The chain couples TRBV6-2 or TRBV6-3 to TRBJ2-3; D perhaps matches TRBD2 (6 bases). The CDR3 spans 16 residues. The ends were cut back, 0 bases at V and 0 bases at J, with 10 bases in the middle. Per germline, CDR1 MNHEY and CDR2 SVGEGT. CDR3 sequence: CASSYSRERSTDTQYF. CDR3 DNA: TGTGCCAGCAGTTACTCTCGGGAGCGGAGCACAGATACGCAGTATTTT.

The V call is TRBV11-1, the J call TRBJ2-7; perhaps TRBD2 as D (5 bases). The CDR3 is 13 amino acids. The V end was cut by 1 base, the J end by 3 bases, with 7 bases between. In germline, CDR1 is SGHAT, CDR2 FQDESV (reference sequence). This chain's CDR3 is CASSLGGRYEQYF. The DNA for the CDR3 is TGTGCCAGCAGCTTAGGAGGGCGCTACGAGCAGTACTTC.

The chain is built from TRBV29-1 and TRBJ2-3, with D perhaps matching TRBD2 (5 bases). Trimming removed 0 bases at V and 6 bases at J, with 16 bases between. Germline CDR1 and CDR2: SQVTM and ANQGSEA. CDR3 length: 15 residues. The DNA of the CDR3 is TGCAGCGTTGAAGATCCCGGGGTCATTAGGGATACGCAGTATTTT. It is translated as CSVEDPGVIRDTQYF.

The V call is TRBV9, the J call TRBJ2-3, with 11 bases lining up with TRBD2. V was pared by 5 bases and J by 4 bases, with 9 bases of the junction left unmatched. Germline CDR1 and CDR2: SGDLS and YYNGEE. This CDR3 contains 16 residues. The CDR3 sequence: CASSASWTSGPDTQYF. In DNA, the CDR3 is TGTGCCAGCAGTGCTAGTTGGACTAGCGGGCCAGATACGCAGTATTTT.

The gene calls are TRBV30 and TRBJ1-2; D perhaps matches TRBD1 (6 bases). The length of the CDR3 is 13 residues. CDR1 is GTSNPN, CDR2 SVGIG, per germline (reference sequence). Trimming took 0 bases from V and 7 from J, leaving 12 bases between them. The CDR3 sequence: CAWSVGHGGGYTF. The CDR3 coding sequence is TGTGCCTGGAGTGTGGGACACGGTGGTGGCTACACCTTC. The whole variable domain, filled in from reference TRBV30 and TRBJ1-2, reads SQTIHQWPATLVQPVGSPLSLECTVEGTSNPNLYWYRQAAGRGLQLLFYSVGIGQISSEVPQNLSASRPQDRQFILSSKKLLLSDSGFYLCAWSVGHGGGYTFGSGTRLTVV.

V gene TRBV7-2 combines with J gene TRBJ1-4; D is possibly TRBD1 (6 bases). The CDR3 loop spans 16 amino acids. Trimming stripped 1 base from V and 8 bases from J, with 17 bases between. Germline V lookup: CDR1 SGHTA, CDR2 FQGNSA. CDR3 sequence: CASSLVGLGAGEKLFF. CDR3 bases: TGTGCCAGCAGCTTAGTTGGTCTGGGGGCAGGAGAAAAACTGTTTTTT. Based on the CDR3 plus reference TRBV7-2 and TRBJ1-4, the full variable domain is GAGVSQSPSNKVTEKGKDVELRCDPISGHTALYWYRQSLGQGLEFLIYFQGNSAPDKSGLPSDRFSAERTGGSVSTLTIQRTQQEDSAVYLCASSLVGLGAGEKLFFGSGTQLSVL.

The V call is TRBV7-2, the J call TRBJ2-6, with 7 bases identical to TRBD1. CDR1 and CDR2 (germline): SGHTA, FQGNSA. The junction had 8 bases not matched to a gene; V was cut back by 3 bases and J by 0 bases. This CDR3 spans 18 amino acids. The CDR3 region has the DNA TGTGCCAGCAGCTTTTCCGGGACAGCCTTCTCTGGGGCCAACGTCCTGACTTTC. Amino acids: CASSFSGTAFSGANVLTF.

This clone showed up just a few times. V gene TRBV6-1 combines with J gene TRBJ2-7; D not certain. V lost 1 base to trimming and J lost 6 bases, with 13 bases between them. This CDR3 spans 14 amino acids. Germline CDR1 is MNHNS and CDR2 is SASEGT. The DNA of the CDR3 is TGTGCCAGCAGTGAAGTAGACAATCATTTCGAGCAGTACTTC. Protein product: CASSEVDNHFEQYF.

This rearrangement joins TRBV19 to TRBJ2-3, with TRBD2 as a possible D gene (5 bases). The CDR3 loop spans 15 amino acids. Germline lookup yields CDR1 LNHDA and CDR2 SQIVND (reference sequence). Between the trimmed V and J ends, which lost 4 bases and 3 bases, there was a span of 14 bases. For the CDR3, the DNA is TGTGCCAGTAGTACCTCCCGGGGAGCGACAGATACGCAGTATTTT. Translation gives CASSTSRGATDTQYF.

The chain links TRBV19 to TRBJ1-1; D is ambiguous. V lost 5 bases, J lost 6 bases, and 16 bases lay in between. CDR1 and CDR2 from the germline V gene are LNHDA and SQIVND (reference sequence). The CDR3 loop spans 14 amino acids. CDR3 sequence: CASSRGQFGAEAFF. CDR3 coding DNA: TGTGCCAGTAGTCGAGGGCAATTCGGGGCTGAAGCTTTCTTT.

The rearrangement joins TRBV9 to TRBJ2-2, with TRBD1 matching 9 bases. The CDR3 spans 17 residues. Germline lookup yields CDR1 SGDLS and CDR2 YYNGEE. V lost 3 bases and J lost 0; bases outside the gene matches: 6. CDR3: CASSAYRGRSNTGELFF. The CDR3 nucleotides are TGTGCCAGCAGCGCTTACAGGGGGCGATCGAACACCGGGGAGCTGTTTTTT.

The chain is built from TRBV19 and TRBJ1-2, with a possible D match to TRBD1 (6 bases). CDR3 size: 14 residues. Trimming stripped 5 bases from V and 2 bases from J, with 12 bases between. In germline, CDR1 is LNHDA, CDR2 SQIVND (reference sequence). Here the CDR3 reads CASSVDRDNYGYTF. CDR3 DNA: TGTGCCAGTAGTGTGGACAGAGACAACTATGGCTACACCTTC.

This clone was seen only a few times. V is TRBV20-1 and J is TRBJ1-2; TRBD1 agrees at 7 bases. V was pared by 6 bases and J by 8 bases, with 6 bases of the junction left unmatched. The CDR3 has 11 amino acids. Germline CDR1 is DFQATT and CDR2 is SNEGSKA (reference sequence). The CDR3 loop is CSASRGSGYTF. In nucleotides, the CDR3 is TGCAGTGCCAGCAGGGGGAGCGGCTACACCTTC.

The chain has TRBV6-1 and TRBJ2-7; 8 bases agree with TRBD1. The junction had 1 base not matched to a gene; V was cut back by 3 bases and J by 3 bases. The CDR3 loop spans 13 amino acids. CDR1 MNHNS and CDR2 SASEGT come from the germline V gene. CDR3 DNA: TGTGCCAGCAGTGAGGACAGGGACTACGAGCAGTACTTC. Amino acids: CASSEDRDYEQYF.

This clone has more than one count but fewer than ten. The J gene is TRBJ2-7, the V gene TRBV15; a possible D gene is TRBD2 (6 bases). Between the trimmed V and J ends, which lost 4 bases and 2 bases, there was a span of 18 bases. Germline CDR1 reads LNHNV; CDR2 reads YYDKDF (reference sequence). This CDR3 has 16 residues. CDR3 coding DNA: TGTGCCACCAGCAACGGCGAACTAGCCGTAACCTACGAGCAGTACTTC. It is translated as CATSNGELAVTYEQYF.

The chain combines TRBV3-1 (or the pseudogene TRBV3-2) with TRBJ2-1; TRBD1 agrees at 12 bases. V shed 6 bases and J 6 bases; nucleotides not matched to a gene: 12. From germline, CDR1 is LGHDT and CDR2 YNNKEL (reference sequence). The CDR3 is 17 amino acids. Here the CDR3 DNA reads TGTGCCAGCAGTCACACAACCGGGACAGGGGGCCCCAATGAGCAGTTCTTC. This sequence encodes CASSHTTGTGGPNEQFF.

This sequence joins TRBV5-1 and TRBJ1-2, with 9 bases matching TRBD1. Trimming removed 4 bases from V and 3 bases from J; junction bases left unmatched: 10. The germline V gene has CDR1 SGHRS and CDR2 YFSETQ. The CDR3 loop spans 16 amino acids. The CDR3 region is CASSRGTGTSDYGYTF. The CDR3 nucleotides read TGCGCCAGCAGCAGGGGGACAGGGACTTCGGACTATGGCTACACCTTC.

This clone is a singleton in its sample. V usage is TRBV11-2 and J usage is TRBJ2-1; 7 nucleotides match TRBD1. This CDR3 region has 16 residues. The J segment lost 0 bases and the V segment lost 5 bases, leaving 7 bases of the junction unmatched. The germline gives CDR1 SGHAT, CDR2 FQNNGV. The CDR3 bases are TGTGCCAGCAGCCCAAAGACAGGGCACTCCTACAATGAGCAGTTCTTC. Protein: CASSPKTGHSYNEQFF.

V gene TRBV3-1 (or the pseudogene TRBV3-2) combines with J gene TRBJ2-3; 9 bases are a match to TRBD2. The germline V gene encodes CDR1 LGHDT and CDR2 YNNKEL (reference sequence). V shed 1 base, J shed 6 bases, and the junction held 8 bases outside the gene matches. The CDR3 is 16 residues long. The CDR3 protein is CASSQVLLAGIDTQYF. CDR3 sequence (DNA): TGTGCCAGCAGCCAAGTTCTTCTAGCGGGGATCGATACGCAGTATTTT.

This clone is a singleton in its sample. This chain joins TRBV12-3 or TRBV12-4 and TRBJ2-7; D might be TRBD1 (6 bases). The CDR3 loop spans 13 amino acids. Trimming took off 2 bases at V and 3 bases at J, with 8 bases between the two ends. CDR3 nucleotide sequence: TGTGCCAGCAGTTTAAACAGGGTCTACGAGCAGTACTTC. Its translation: CASSLNRVYEQYF.

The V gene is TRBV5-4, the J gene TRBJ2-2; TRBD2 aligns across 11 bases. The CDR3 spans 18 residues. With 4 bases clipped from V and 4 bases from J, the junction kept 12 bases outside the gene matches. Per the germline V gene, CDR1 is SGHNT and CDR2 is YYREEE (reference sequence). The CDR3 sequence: CASSPGLAVTYGTGELFF. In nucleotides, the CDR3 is TGTGCCAGCAGCCCGGGACTAGCGGTGACATATGGCACCGGGGAGCTGTTTTTT.

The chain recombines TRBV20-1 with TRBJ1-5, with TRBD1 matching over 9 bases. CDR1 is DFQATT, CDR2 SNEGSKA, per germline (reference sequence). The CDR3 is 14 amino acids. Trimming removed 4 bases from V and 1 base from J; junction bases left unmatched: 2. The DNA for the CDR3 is TGCAGTGCTACTGACAGGGGGAGCAATCAGCCCCAGCATTTT. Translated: CSATDRGSNQPQHF.

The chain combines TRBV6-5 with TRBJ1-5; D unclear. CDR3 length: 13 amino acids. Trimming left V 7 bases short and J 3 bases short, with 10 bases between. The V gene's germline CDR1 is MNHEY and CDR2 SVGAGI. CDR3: CASIRGHNQPQHF. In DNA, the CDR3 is TGTGCCAGCATTAGAGGCCACAATCAGCCCCAGCATTTT.

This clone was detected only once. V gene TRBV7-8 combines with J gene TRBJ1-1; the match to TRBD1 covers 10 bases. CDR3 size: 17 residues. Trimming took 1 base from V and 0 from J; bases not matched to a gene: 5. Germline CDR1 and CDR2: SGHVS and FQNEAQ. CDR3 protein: CASSLGGQGIMNTEAFF. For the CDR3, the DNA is TGTGCCAGCAGCTTAGGGGGACAGGGGATCATGAACACTGAAGCTTTCTTT.

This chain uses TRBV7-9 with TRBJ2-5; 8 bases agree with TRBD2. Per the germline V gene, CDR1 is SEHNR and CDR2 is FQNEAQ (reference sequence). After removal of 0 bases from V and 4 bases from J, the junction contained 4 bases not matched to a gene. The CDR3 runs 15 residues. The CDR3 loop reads CASSLAGRGTETQYF. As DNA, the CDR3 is TGTGCCAGCAGCTTAGCCGGGAGGGGTACAGAGACCCAGTACTTC. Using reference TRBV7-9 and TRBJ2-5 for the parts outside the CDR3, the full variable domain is DTGVSQNPRHKITKRGQNVTFRCDPISEHNRLYWYRQTLGQGPEFLTYFQNEAQLEKSRLLSDRFSAERPKGSFSTLEIQRTEQGDSAMYLCASSLAGRGTETQYFGPGTRLLVL.

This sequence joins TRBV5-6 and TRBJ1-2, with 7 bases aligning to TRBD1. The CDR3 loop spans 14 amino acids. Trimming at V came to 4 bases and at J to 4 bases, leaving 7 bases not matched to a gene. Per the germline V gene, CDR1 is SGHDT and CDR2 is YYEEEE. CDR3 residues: CASSKGQLPYGYTF. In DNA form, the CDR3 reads TGTGCCAGCAGCAAGGGACAGCTTCCCTATGGCTACACCTTC. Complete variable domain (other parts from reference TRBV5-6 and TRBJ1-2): DAGVTQSPTHLIKTRGQQVTLRCSPKSGHDTVSWYQQALGQGPQFIFQYYEEEERQRGNFPDRFSGHQFPNYSSELNVNALLLGDSALYLCASSKGQLPYGYTFGSGTRLTVV.